This T cell receptor beta chain derives from a study of immune cell composition in non-small cell lung cancer. Study-level findings and limits: Tumour TCR-beta clonality showed no significant link to smoking pack-years. Lung squamous cell carcinoma tumours had significantly higher top 10 clone scores and productive clonality than lung adenocarcinoma.

Germline V lookup: CDR1 MNHNY, CDR2 SVGAGI (reference sequence). The CDR3 spans 15 residues. V lost 5 bases to trimming and J lost 4 bases, with 15 bases between them. The data were produced by immunoSEQ multiplex PCR, yet TCRdb's version contains in-frame clones alone and is incomplete. The sample records more than 7,000 clones, 65% to 75% being singletons. DNA was extracted from unsorted cell suspensions stored frozen. This clone was seen once. Its antigen is not known. The sample consisted of lung tumor tissue. The receptor comes from a human donor with non-small cell lung cancer. This rearrangement joins TRBV6-6 to TRBJ1-3, with a weak D call TRBD1 (5 bases). The CDR3 region has the DNA TGTGCCAGCAGTCGAGAGAGGACAAGAGGAAACACCATATATTTT. This translates into CASSRERTRGNTIYF.